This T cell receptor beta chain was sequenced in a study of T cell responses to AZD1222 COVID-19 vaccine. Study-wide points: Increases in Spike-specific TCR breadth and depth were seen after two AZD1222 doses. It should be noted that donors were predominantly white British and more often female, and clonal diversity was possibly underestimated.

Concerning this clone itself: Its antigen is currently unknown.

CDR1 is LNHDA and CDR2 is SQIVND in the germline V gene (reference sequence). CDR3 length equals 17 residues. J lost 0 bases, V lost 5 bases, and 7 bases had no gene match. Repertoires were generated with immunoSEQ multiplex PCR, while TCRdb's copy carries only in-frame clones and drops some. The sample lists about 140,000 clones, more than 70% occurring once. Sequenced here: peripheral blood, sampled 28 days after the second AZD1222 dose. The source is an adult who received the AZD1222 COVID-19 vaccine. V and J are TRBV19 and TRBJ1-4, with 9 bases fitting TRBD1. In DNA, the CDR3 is TGTGCCAGTAGTCCGGGGACAGGGATTGCAACTAATGAAAAACTGTTTTTT. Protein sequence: CASSPGTGIATNEKLFF.